This T cell receptor beta chain is drawn from a study of T cell responses to AZD1222 COVID-19 vaccine. Study-wide results and limits: After the peak T cell response, and only then, were repertoires sampled.

The germline V gene has CDR1 MNHEY and CDR2 SMNVEV (reference sequence). This CDR3 has 15 residues. The V end was cut by 6 bases, the J end by 2 bases, with 16 bases between. Turning to this clone: What it binds is not known.

TCRdb's table, derived via immunoSEQ multiplex PCR, lists solely in-frame clones and lacks some. The sample gives approximately 140,000 clones, roughly nine tenths of which show up once; roughly 3.3% is in the top ten. The source material was peripheral blood, sampled 28 days after the second AZD1222 dose. The TCR was taken from an adult who received the AZD1222 COVID-19 vaccine. This chain joins TRBV27 and TRBJ1-1; D is ambiguous. CDR3 sequence reads: CASRPLLGANTEAFF. The CDR3, as DNA: TGTGCCAGCAGACCACTTTTGGGAGCCAACACTGAAGCTTTCTTT.